The entry below describes one T cell receptor beta chain. This clonotype has more than one count but fewer than ten. Its antigen target is currently unknown. Base qualities are not at hand, and no much larger clone is one base apart. The data stem from a study of T-cell memory formation after mild COVID-19 (dated by TCRdb to about 2021). In terms of the full investigation: TCR sequence clusters from the two donors were largely donor specific. The cohort comprised two young, previously healthy adult volunteers, one female and one male. T-cell clones expanding and contracting after mild COVID-19 in a couple of donors were tracked by longitudinal TCRalpha and TCRbeta repertoire sequencing. Results and caveats for the whole study, not just this receptor: The study covered only a couple of mild cases, and larger cohorts including severe cases with pre-infection samples were considered necessary. Clones that contracted from day 15 to 85 showed balanced CD4/CD8 phenotypes, whereas a second wave of clones that expanded from day 15 to 37 leaned towards CD4+. The second-wave clones that peaked on day 37 were not confirmed to be SARS-CoV-2 specific. Contracting CD4+ clones were located mainly in the CM and EM memory subsets, whereas CD8+ clones were found to be enriched in EMRA. Some responding clones were found in pre-infection memory, which suggests that pre-existing cross-reactive memory T cells took part in the SARS-CoV-2 response.

PBMCs were isolated by Ficoll-Paque density gradient centrifugation. Sequencing instrument: Illumina NovaSeq 6000. cDNA libraries for TCRalpha and TCRbeta were prepared by 5'RACE using constant-segment primers, with sample barcodes and unique molecular identifiers added. RNA was extracted from every sample with Trizol reagent. Amplification of the libraries took two PCR steps, and the second step added a second sample barcode plus Illumina TruSeq adapters. Libraries were sequenced on an Illumina NovaSeq with 2 x 150 bp paired-end reads. The source study handled its data this way. The reads were demultiplexed and collapsed into UMI-guided consensus sequences using migec v1.2.7. Using mixcr v2.1.11, UMI consensuses were aligned to TRA and TRB V and J templates and then assembled into clonotypes. A clonotype was counted as expanded or contracted only when both edgeR and NoisET called the clonotype significant, with the noise models trained on biological replicates. For edgeR calls, the cutoffs were a false discovery rate-adjusted p below 0.01 and a log2 fold-change threshold of 1. As an exploratory analysis of dynamics, PCA with hierarchical clustering was applied to max-normalized trajectories of the 1000 most abundant clonotypes. The CD4 or CD8 phenotype of responding clones was assigned using the separately sequenced CD4+ and CD8+ repertoires. Through fastp at Q25 and MiXCR, TCRdb rebuilt clones from the public reads, retaining in-frame beta chains. Entries are consolidated by CDR3 protein sequence, retaining the most common genes and DNA. The V and J calls and clone size come from TCRdb's table, not from the authors' own analysis. The sample table lists under 450,000 distinct CDR3 sequences, approximately 15% of them with a count of one. 22% of the sample rests with the top ten.

The CDR3, cysteine through phenylalanine, is 12 amino acids long. Just CDR3 DNA is preserved here, 36 bases in frame from base 1. V loses 6 bases of germline sequence and J loses 9 bases, and the interval between the two ends is 13 bases. The germline V gene supplies CDR1 LGHNA and CDR2 YNFKEQ. Sequenced: PBMCs or a T cell subset sorted from them (not recorded which). The TCR comes from a man aged 18 to 30 who had mild COVID-19 (a few samples of this study predate the infection). The sample titles of this study are shuffled in the database, so cell type and time point are left out; the donor was told from shared clones. The rearranged chain carries TRBV4-2 and TRBJ2-3; the D gene assignment is perhaps TRBD1 or TRBD2, with each matching 5 bases. Read as DNA, the sequence is TGTGCCAGCAGATTGGGGGTTGGGACGCAGTATTTT. It is translated as CASRLGVGTQYF.